The sequence of this T cell receptor beta chain was determined in a study of CD8 T cells in Susac syndrome. A quantity of roughly 0.5 to 1 ug RNA underwent reverse transcription using random hexamers. From the immunoSEQ multiplex PCR reads, TCRdb called clonotypes with MiXCR, one entry per CDR3 protein. The sample records hundreds of thousands of distinct CDR3 sequences, around 93% being singletons. The receptor was isolated from a human donor with multiple sclerosis. Material: CD4+ T cells from PBMCs.

The CDR3 DNA reads as TGTGCCAGCTCACCGCAACTAGCCCGGGAGACCCAGTACTTC. This sequence encodes CASSPQLARETQYF. The genes are TRBV18 and TRBJ2-5; D perhaps matches TRBD2 (6 bases). This CDR3 comprises 14 residues. The ends were cut back, 3 bases at V and 5 bases at J, with 13 bases in the middle. Germline V gives CDR1 KGHSH, CDR2 LQKENI.